The next 2 T cell receptor beta chains were all read from a single sample in a study of blood T cell repertoires in COVID-19. Measured with immunoSEQ multiplex PCR; TCRdb has only the in-frame clones, and not every one. The table includes about 55,000 clones, roughly 87% detected once. Sequenced sample: peripheral blood. The source of these receptors is a man aged 35 to 55 with COVID-19, enrolled during active disease.

This chain links TRBV7-9 with TRBJ1-4, with D hard to call. V was shortened by 5 bases and J by 5 bases, with 3 bases between the two germline ends. This CDR3 has 11 amino acids. CDR1 SEHNR and CDR2 FQNEAQ come from the germline V gene (reference sequence). This CDR3 reads CASSENEKLFF. The CDR3 DNA follows: TGTGCCAGCAGCGAGAATGAAAAACTGTTTTTT.

This chain connects TRBV4-1 to TRBJ2-7; 7 positions match TRBD2. The length of the CDR3 is 14 residues. From germline, CDR1 is MGHRA and CDR2 YSYEKL. V trimming: 1 base; J trimming: 4 bases; junction bases outside the gene matches: 4. In DNA form, the CDR3 reads TGCGCCAGCAGCCAAGTGAATAGCGGGTACGAGCAGTACTTC. Amino acids: CASSQVNSGYEQYF.